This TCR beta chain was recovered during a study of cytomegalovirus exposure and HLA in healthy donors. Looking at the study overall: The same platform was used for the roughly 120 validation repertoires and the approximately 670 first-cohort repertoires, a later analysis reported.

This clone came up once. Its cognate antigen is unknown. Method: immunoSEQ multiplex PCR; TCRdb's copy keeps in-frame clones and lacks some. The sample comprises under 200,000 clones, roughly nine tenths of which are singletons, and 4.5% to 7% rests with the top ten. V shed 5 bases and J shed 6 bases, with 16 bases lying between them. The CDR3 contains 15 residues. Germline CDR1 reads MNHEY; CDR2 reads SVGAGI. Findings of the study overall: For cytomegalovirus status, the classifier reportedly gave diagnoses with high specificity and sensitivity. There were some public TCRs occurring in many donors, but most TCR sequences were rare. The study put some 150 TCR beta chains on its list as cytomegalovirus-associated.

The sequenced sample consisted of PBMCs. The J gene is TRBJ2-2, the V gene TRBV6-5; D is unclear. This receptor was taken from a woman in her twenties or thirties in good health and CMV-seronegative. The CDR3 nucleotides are TGTGCCAGCAGTCGAGGTGGGATTTCCGCCGGGGAGCTGTTTTTT. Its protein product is CASSRGGISAGELFF.